The clone carrying this T cell receptor (beta chain) was counted between two and nine times. The antigen remains undetermined. These data are taken from a study of a mutant IDH1 vaccine in newly diagnosed glioma. Study-level information: Treated patients comprised 62.5% males and roughly 40% females, mean age around 40 years. Receipt of radiotherapy, temozolomide, or both preceded the study, and most received both.

The length of the CDR3 is 16 residues. In germline, CDR1 is SGHRS, CDR2 YFSETQ. V shed 5 bases, J shed 1 base, and the junction held 9 bases outside the gene matches. Using immunoSEQ multiplex PCR, the repertoire was profiled, and TCRdb retains in-frame clones only, with some absent. The table shows around 50,000 clones, with approximately 88% occurring only once. Time point noted: week 47, end of study. Alongside topical imiquimod, each dose of vaccine comprised 300 ug of mutant IDH1 20-mer peptide. All eight of the vaccinations patients received fell in weeks 1, 3, 5, 7, 11, 15, 19 and 23. The V and J genes are TRBV5-1 and TRBJ1-1, with 9 bases lining up with TRBD1. Source: PBMCs, taken from a glioma patient whose treatment included an IDH1 peptide vaccine. The TCR comes from a woman under 40 with glioma. Some clones in this sample may be carry-over from other donors' samples. The CDR3 DNA reads as TGCGCCAGCAGGCCCACTGGGGGACAGGGGAACACTGAAGCTTTCTTT. It translates to CASRPTGGQGNTEAFF.